A selection of T cell receptor beta chains follows, all from one sample in a study of shared clonotypes between healthy human individuals. The table came from immunoSEQ multiplex PCR; TCRdb's copy has only in-frame clones and leaves some out. The sample lists about 1 million clones; roughly 80% were seen once. The sequencing sample was made of memory CD4+ T cells sorted from blood. All receptors derive from a man aged 18 to 30 in good health. The CDR3 runs from the conserved cysteine through the conserved F or W. The D gene is left open where the match is weak. Not every row has a clone size; where given, it reads once, few, many or a size class.

cdr3_length: 14; v_call: TRBV15; j_call: TRBJ2-3; d_call: .; clone_size: .; cdr3_nt: TGTGCCACCAGCAGAGAACAACGAGGGGATACGCAGTATTTT; cdr3_aa: CATSREQRGDTQYF
cdr3_length: 15; v_call: TRBV25-1; j_call: TRBJ2-1; d_call: TRBD2; clone_size: .; cdr3_nt: TGTGCCAGCAGTGAATCGGCTAGCGGAAACAATGAGCAGTTCTTC; cdr3_aa: CASSESASGNNEQFF
cdr3_length: 17; v_call: TRBV2; j_call: TRBJ2-5; d_call: TRBD1; clone_size: .; cdr3_nt: TGTGCCAGCAGTTCGCCTGGGGACAGGGGCTTCGGGGAGACCCAGTACTTC; cdr3_aa: CASSSPGDRGFGETQYF
cdr3_length: 14; v_call: TRBV7-9; j_call: TRBJ1-1; d_call: .; clone_size: many; cdr3_nt: TGTGCCAGCAGCTTAATTAGCTCAGCCACTGAAGCTTTCTTT; cdr3_aa: CASSLISSATEAFF
cdr3_length: 15; v_call: TRBV30; j_call: TRBJ2-3; d_call: TRBD2; clone_size: .; cdr3_nt: TGTGCCTGGAGTACTGGACTAGCCAACACAGATACGCAGTATTTT; cdr3_aa: CAWSTGLANTDTQYF
cdr3_length: 16; v_call: TRBV25-1; j_call: TRBJ2-2; d_call: TRBD1; clone_size: .; cdr3_nt: TGTGCCAGCAGTGAAAGTGGGACAGGGGCCACCGGGGAGCTGTTTTTT; cdr3_aa: CASSESGTGATGELFF
cdr3_length: 18; v_call: TRBV28; j_call: TRBJ1-2; d_call: TRBD1; clone_size: .; cdr3_nt: TGTGCCAGCAGTTTTCCCCAAGGGACAGGGGGGACATTTGGTGGCTACACCTTC; cdr3_aa: CASSFPQGTGGTFGGYTF
cdr3_length: 15; v_call: TRBV6-5; j_call: TRBJ2-1; d_call: TRBD2; clone_size: .; cdr3_nt: TGTGCCAGCACCGGGACTAGCGGGGGGGCCAGGGAGCAGTTCTTC; cdr3_aa: CASTGTSGGAREQFF
cdr3_length: 13; v_call: TRBV11-2; j_call: TRBJ1-1; d_call: .; clone_size: once; cdr3_nt: TGTGCCAGCAGCTTAGCTGTGAACACTGAAGCTTTCTTT; cdr3_aa: CASSLAVNTEAFF
cdr3_length: 14; v_call: TRBV15; j_call: TRBJ1-1; d_call: .; clone_size: few; cdr3_nt: TGTGCCACCAGCCGGGGCAGGTCAGATCCTGAAGCTTTCTTT; cdr3_aa: CATSRGRSDPEAFF
cdr3_length: 17; v_call: TRBV5-1; j_call: TRBJ2-2; d_call: TRBD2; clone_size: .; cdr3_nt: TGCGCCAGCAGCTTGGAAATAGCGGGGCTAGGGACCGGGGAGCTGTTTTTT; cdr3_aa: CASSLEIAGLGTGELFF
cdr3_length: 15; v_call: TRBV19; j_call: TRBJ2-2; d_call: .; clone_size: .; cdr3_nt: TGTGCCAGTAGTATATGGACACCCAACACCGGGGAGCTGTTTTTT; cdr3_aa: CASSIWTPNTGELFF
cdr3_length: 15; v_call: TRBV10-3; j_call: TRBJ2-2; d_call: .; clone_size: .; cdr3_nt: TGTGCCATCAGTGAGTCGACGGTCGGGCCCGGGGAGCTGTTTTTT; cdr3_aa: CAISESTVGPGELFF
cdr3_length: 15; v_call: TRBV7-2; j_call: TRBJ2-7; d_call: .; clone_size: few; cdr3_nt: TGTGCCAGCAGCTTAGCGAGGGACAGAGGGGGGAAGCAGTACTTC; cdr3_aa: CASSLARDRGGKQYF
cdr3_length: 16; v_call: TRBV7-7; j_call: TRBJ2-3; d_call: TRBD2; clone_size: few; cdr3_nt: TGTGCTAGCAGCTTACACCTAGCGGGAAACCCAGATACGCAGTATTTT; cdr3_aa: CASSLHLAGNPDTQYF
cdr3_length: 15; v_call: TRBV10-3; j_call: TRBJ1-2; d_call: TRBD1; clone_size: few; cdr3_nt: TGTGCCATCAGTGAGGGACAGGGTGCCAACTATGGCTACACCTTC; cdr3_aa: CAISEGQGANYGYTF
cdr3_length: 15; v_call: TRBV5-8; j_call: TRBJ2-1; d_call: .; clone_size: few; cdr3_nt: TGTGCCAGCACCAAAGAAGGGGACTCCTACAATGAGCAGTTCTTC; cdr3_aa: CASTKEGDSYNEQFF
cdr3_length: 16; v_call: TRBV6-1; j_call: TRBJ2-1; d_call: .; clone_size: few; cdr3_nt: TGTGCCAGCAGTGAACGTTCTTCAGGGATCTACAATGAGCAGTTCTTC; cdr3_aa: CASSERSSGIYNEQFF
cdr3_length: 14; v_call: TRBV6-1; j_call: TRBJ2-1; d_call: TRBD2; clone_size: .; cdr3_nt: TGTGCCAGCAGTGAACTAGCGGGGGGGAATGAGCAGTTCTTC; cdr3_aa: CASSELAGGNEQFF
cdr3_length: 16; v_call: TRBV27; j_call: TRBJ1-5; d_call: TRBD1; clone_size: .; cdr3_nt: TGTGCCAGCAAAACGACTGGGACAGTTAGCAATCAGCCCCAGCATTTT; cdr3_aa: CASKTTGTVSNQPQHF
cdr3_length: 16; v_call: TRBV5-1; j_call: TRBJ1-2; d_call: .; clone_size: .; cdr3_nt: TGCGCCAGCAGCTTGGCGGGGCGCGGCAGGGAGGATGGCTACACCTTC; cdr3_aa: CASSLAGRGREDGYTF
cdr3_length: 14; v_call: TRBV19; j_call: TRBJ1-2; d_call: .; clone_size: once; cdr3_nt: TGTGCCACTTCGTGGGGGGGCGCCAACTATGGCTACACCTTC; cdr3_aa: CATSWGGANYGYTF
cdr3_length: 15; v_call: TRBV7-2; j_call: TRBJ2-1; d_call: TRBD1; clone_size: .; cdr3_nt: TGTGCCAGCAGCCAGGGACAGCTCTCCTACAATGAGCAGTTCTTC; cdr3_aa: CASSQGQLSYNEQFF
cdr3_length: 14; v_call: TRBV18; j_call: TRBJ2-5; d_call: .; clone_size: .; cdr3_nt: TGTGCCAGCTCACCACCGGAGACTAGAGGGACCCAGTACTTC; cdr3_aa: CASSPPETRGTQYF
cdr3_length: 15; v_call: TRBV5-1; j_call: TRBJ1-4; d_call: .; clone_size: .; cdr3_nt: TGCGCCAGCAGCTCCTGGGGGGGAACTAATGAAAAACTGTTTTTT; cdr3_aa: CASSSWGGTNEKLFF
cdr3_length: 17; v_call: TRBV19; j_call: TRBJ2-6; d_call: .; clone_size: .; cdr3_nt: TGTGCCAGTAGTATGGTAGGGGCCCTCTCTGGGGCCAACGTCCTGACTTTC; cdr3_aa: CASSMVGALSGANVLTF
cdr3_length: 16; v_call: TRBV7-6; j_call: TRBJ2-3; d_call: TRBD2; clone_size: few; cdr3_nt: TGTGCCAGCAGCCTAGATGCGGGGGGGAGCACAGATACGCAGTATTTT; cdr3_aa: CASSLDAGGSTDTQYF
cdr3_length: 15; v_call: TRBV5-1; j_call: TRBJ2-5; d_call: .; clone_size: .; cdr3_nt: TGCGCCAGCCAAATCCGGGACGCCCTGGGGGAGACCCAGTACTTC; cdr3_aa: CASQIRDALGETQYF
cdr3_length: 18; v_call: TRBV4-1; j_call: TRBJ2-3; d_call: .; clone_size: once; cdr3_nt: TGCGCCAGCAGCCGGGTTTGGATAGGAGGCTATAGCACAGATACGCAGTATTTT; cdr3_aa: CASSRVWIGGYSTDTQYF
cdr3_length: 15; v_call: TRBV4-3; j_call: TRBJ2-7; d_call: TRBD2; clone_size: .; cdr3_nt: TGCGCCAGCAGCCTAGGGACTAGCGGGAGTGTCGAGCAGTACTTC; cdr3_aa: CASSLGTSGSVEQYF
cdr3_length: 14; v_call: TRBV15; j_call: TRBJ1-2; d_call: .; clone_size: .; cdr3_nt: TGTGCCACCAGCAGGGGGGAGGTGGGCTATGGCTACACCTTC; cdr3_aa: CATSRGEVGYGYTF